This TCR beta chain was recorded in a study of shared clonotypes between healthy human individuals (dated by TCRdb to the early 2020s). For context, the study as a whole: The cohort included three men and a couple of women between 18 and 49 years of age. Leukapheresis yielded between about 0.85 and 10 billion PBMCs per donor. To estimate repertoire size and how much clonotype sharing occurs between individuals, the study deeply sequenced the blood TCR repertoires of roughly 5 healthy adults. Libraries were prepared and TCR repertoires were sequenced by different laboratories using diverse techniques, in order to increase sequencing depth and limit assay-specific biases. For each donor, CD4 naive and CD4 memory were each given three plates, CD8 naive was given two plates, and CD8 memory was given one plate.

A remark on this clone: Its antigen target is currently unknown. No qualities accompany the bases; no much larger clone lies one base away.

The study at large found these results: Naive subsets generally had larger estimated clonotype richness than memory subsets. Only blood was sampled, and tissue TCR repertoires likely differ from those in blood. Pairwise subsampling indicated that sequencing depth was expected to affect the degree of clonotype sharing among donors. Approximately 5% of naive CD4, 3.5% of naive CD8, approximately 2.2% of memory CD4, and less than 0.45% of memory CD8 clonotypes were shared across several donors. Because the study included a small number of donors, the genetic and exposure-history diversity represented was limited. Rarefaction of sorted-subset datasets indicated incomplete sequencing despite the large sequencing depth. Compared with non-shared clonotypes, the clonotypes found in all four sorted-subset donors had higher generation probabilities.

CD8 naive samples were CD45RO-negative cells positively selected for CCR7, giving a CD45RA+CCR7+ population that excluded TemRA cells. Healthy HIV-negative adults with no recently reported acute infections or vaccinations were included as donors. Only Caucasian adults living in Nashville, Tennessee, USA were represented among the donors. Blood was collected by leukapheresis, and PBMCs were isolated by Ficoll-Histopaque density gradient centrifugation and then cryopreserved in liquid nitrogen vapor phase. Analytical flow cytometry was used to check the purity and quantity of every magnetically sorted T cell population. Genomic DNA was isolated from each sorted fraction and quantified by UV absorbance on a Nanodrop 2000c. Using the deep immunoSEQ assay, TCR CDR3 regions were amplified from genomic DNA by multiplex PCR. Extracted genomic DNA from each cell subset was spread evenly across all wells of several immunoSEQ 96-well plates, with each plate serving as a replicate. For sorted subsets, 150 to 250 ng genomic DNA, equal to some 30,000 T cell genomes, was loaded into each replicate PCR. Purified libraries were measured with a Qubit 3.0 fluorometer, size-checked on a Bioanalyzer 2100, and measured again with the KAPA Library Quantification kit. A separate single-read 150-cycle Illumina NextSeq 550 flow cell was used to sequence each immunoSEQ 96-well plate. The original pipeline was this. Because only junctional sequences without quality scores were contained in the immunoSEQ output, filtering matching that applied to full-length reads could not be performed. Sequences were annotated with PyIR, a Python wrapper for IgBLAST v1.9, using IMGT germline references to assign V/J genes and CDR3. Any read was removed if the V/J assignment was weak (E-value above 1e-6), the CDR3 was missing, or the read contained stop codons, out-of-frame junctions, or ambiguous translated residues. V3J clonotypes were defined as sequences sharing an identical inferred V gene, J gene, and CDR3 amino acid sequence. To compute the percentage overlap between repertoires, the number of shared unique clonotypes was divided by the size of the smaller repertoire. Repertoire richness was assessed with RTK rarefaction, the Chao1 estimator, and Recon v2.1 estimates of unobserved clonotypes. For all TCRbeta clonotypes obtained by the gDNA method from a few donors, generation probabilities were computed with OLGA. Here the immuneACCESS table is served through TCRdb, limited to in-frame sequences with V and J called. Missing clones are a known gap in these copies; in checked studies unresolved V genes cover under half, and the rest lacks a known reason. That table gives V, J and clone size, and the DNA gave D and trimming. The sample table contains hundreds of thousands of clones; only one count was recorded for roughly 98% of them. Jointly, the top ten make up roughly 0.29% of the sample.

The germline V gene (reference sequence) specifies LNHDA as CDR1 and SQIVND as CDR2. The CDR3 has 14 amino acids, counting the end cysteine and phenylalanine. CDR3 DNA is the only sequence kept; it has 42 bases, read in frame from the first base. V and J are truncated by 6 bases and 2 bases respectively, leaving an intervening sequence of 14 bases. The specimen was naive CD8+ T cells sorted from blood. Explained via the paper, the cell subset or site label denotes: CD45RA+CCR7+. The sequence was collected from a man aged 30 to 39 in good health. The chain uses TRBV19 and TRBJ2-7; the D element might be TRBD1 or TRBD2, as each aligns at 5 bases. The CDR3 loop reads CASRFRDQTYEQYF. The nucleotide sequence is given as TGTGCCAGTAGATTCCGGGACCAGACCTACGAGCAGTACTTC. The entire variable domain, with the stretches around the CDR3 drawn from the reference TRBV19 and TRBJ2-7 proteins, is DGGITQSPKYLFRKEGQNVTLSCEQNLNHDAMYWYRQDPGQGLRLIYYSQIVNDFQKGDIAEGYSVSREKKESFPLTVTSAQKNPTAFYLCASRFRDQTYEQYFGPGTRLTVT.